The rows below give T cell receptor beta chains drawn from one sample of a study of shared clonotypes between healthy human individuals. The assay was immunoSEQ multiplex PCR, and TCRdb's table has in-frame clones only and misses some. The sample has over 2 million clones; just under 95% are singletons. The sample taken for sequencing was naive CD4+ T cells from PBMCs. These receptors came from a man younger than 30 in good health. Some clones in this sample may be carry-over from other donors' samples. Both conserved end residues are part of each CDR3. D genes are given only for firm matches. The size field is filled for only some rows; it gives once, few, many or a size class.

>TRBV28|.|.|TRBJ2-7
CASNTGRGHEQYF
TGTGCCAGTAACACGGGGAGGGGGCACGAGCAGTACTTC
>TRBV5-4|.|once|TRBJ2-7
CASSLGPDHEQYF
TGTGCCAGCAGCTTGGGACCGGACCACGAGCAGTACTTC
>TRBV7-9|TRBD1|.|TRBJ2-1
CASSKSRDRGHNEQFF
TGTGCCAGCAGCAAGAGCCGGGACAGGGGTCACAATGAGCAGTTCTTC
>TRBV29-1|.|.|TRBJ2-3
CSERRTDTQYF
TGCAGCGAGCGGCGCACAGATACGCAGTATTTT
>TRBV5-4|TRBD1|.|TRBJ1-4
CASSQGTVNEKLFF
TGTGCCAGCAGCCAGGGGACAGTTAATGAAAAACTGTTTTTT
>TRBV9|TRBD1|.|TRBJ2-5
CASSAFGQGETQYF
TGTGCCAGCAGCGCCTTTGGACAGGGTGAGACCCAGTACTTC
>TRBV28|.|.|TRBJ1-5
CASSLIRTQHF
TGTGCCAGCAGTTTAATCAGGACCCAGCATTTT
>TRBV14|.|.|TRBJ1-1
CASSQAYLTEAFF
TGTGCCAGCAGCCAAGCCTATTTGACTGAAGCTTTCTTT
>TRBV30|.|.|TRBJ2-7
CACTTPAVSSYEQYF
TGTGCCTGCACCACTCCAGCGGTGAGCTCCTACGAGCAGTACTTC
>TRBV4-1|.|few|TRBJ2-1
CASSRPPDEQFF
TGCGCCAGCAGCCGTCCCCCGGATGAGCAGTTCTTC
>TRBV18|.|.|TRBJ2-3
CASSPISGDRTQYF
TGTGCCAGCTCACCAATTTCGGGAGACCGCACGCAGTATTTT
>TRBV4-1|.|.|TRBJ2-1
CASSQVGYNEQFF
TGCGCCAGCAGCCAAGTGGGCTACAATGAGCAGTTCTTC
>TRBV30|TRBD1|.|TRBJ2-7
CAWSAGTGTYEQYF
TGTGCCTGGAGCGCTGGGACAGGGACCTACGAGCAGTACTTC
>TRBV11-3|TRBD2|.|TRBJ2-2
CASSFSGYNTGELFF
TGTGCCAGCAGCTTTAGCGGGTATAACACCGGGGAGCTGTTTTTT
>TRBV9|.|.|TRBJ2-7
CASSVSGASSYEQYF
TGTGCCAGCAGCGTATCCGGCGCGAGCTCCTACGAGCAGTACTTC
>TRBV7-6|.|.|TRBJ2-7
CASSPSEYSYEQYF
TGTGCCAGCAGCCCCTCGGAGTACTCCTACGAGCAGTACTTC
>TRBV7-2|.|.|TRBJ1-5
CASSKSSAGPRHQPQHF
TGTGCCAGCAGTAAGTCATCCGCGGGACCTAGACATCAGCCCCAGCATTTT
>TRBV2|.|.|TRBJ2-7
CASRVTKRYEQYF
TGTGCCAGCAGAGTGACAAAGCGCTACGAGCAGTACTTC
>TRBV29-1|.|.|TRBJ1-1
CSVEGETEAFF
TGCAGCGTTGAAGGGGAGACTGAAGCTTTCTTT
>TRBV18|.|.|TRBJ2-2
CASSPPLSLARANTGELFF
TGTGCCAGCTCACCACCTCTCTCGTTAGCGCGCGCGAACACCGGGGAGCTGTTTTTT
>TRBV7-2|.|.|TRBJ2-7
CASSLQAGTYEQYF
TGTGCCAGCAGCTTACAGGCGGGTACCTACGAGCAGTACTTC
>TRBV5-1|TRBD2|.|TRBJ2-7
CASSLIAGGSYEQYF
TGCGCCAGCAGCTTAATAGCGGGAGGATCATACGAGCAGTACTTC
>TRBV7-3|.|.|TRBJ1-2
CASSLIRDDVGYTF
TGTGCCAGCAGCTTAATCAGAGACGACGTTGGCTACACCTTC
>TRBV28|.|.|TRBJ1-1
CASSWGGMNTEAFF
TGTGCCAGCAGTTGGGGGGGAATGAACACTGAAGCTTTCTTT
>TRBV18|.|.|TRBJ1-1
CASSLLQGLENTEAFF
TGTGCCAGCTCACTACTACAGGGTTTGGAGAACACTGAAGCTTTCTTT
>TRBV27|TRBD1|.|TRBJ2-7
CASSTRGHSYEQYF
TGTGCCAGCAGTACCAGGGGGCACTCCTACGAGCAGTACTTC
>TRBV30|TRBD1|.|TRBJ1-1
CAWRTGQGLAEAFF
TGTGCCTGGAGGACAGGACAGGGGTTGGCTGAAGCTTTCTTT
>TRBV28|.|.|TRBJ2-3
CASSLFRKTDTQYF
TGTGCCAGCAGTTTGTTCAGAAAAACAGATACGCAGTATTTT
>TRBV7-7|TRBD2|.|TRBJ2-1
CASSRTSGARNEQFF
TGTGCCAGCAGCAGGACTAGCGGAGCAAGGAATGAGCAGTTCTTC
>TRBV21-1|.|once|TRBJ1-2
CACYLGGAGKANYGYTF
TGTGCCTGCTACTTAGGGGGGGCAGGCAAAGCTAACTATGGCTACACCTTC
>TRBV28|TRBD1|.|TRBJ1-2
CASRIQQGATGYTF
TGTGCCAGCAGGATACAACAGGGGGCTACGGGCTACACCTTC
>TRBV28|.|.|TRBJ1-1
CASSLTQLNTEAFF
TGTGCCAGCAGTTTGACACAGCTAAACACTGAAGCTTTCTTT
>TRBV28|.|.|TRBJ2-1
CASTPRGLIYNEQFF
TGTGCCAGCACCCCCCGGGGCCTCATCTACAATGAGCAGTTCTTC
>TRBV28|TRBD1|.|TRBJ2-7
CASSSPGQGPSYEQYF
TGTGCCAGCAGCTCTCCGGGACAGGGCCCCTCCTACGAGCAGTACTTC
>TRBV6-5|.|.|TRBJ2-3
CASSYSAHGVDTQYF
TGTGCCAGCAGTTACTCTGCCCATGGGGTAGATACGCAGTATTTT
>TRBV11-2|.|once|TRBJ2-7
CASSLSPGVQYEQYF
TGTGCCAGCAGCTTAAGCCCAGGGGTTCAGTACGAGCAGTACTTC
>TRBV7-3|TRBD2|.|TRBJ2-1
CASSLGTSRNNEQFF
TGTGCCAGCAGCTTGGGGACTAGCCGCAACAATGAGCAGTTCTTC
>TRBV7-9|.|.|TRBJ2-7
CASSRPLLGIGQYF
TGTGCCAGCAGCCGACCCCTCTTGGGGATTGGGCAGTACTTC
>TRBV5-1|TRBD1|.|TRBJ2-4
CASSLVQGAAKNIQYF
TGCGCCAGCAGCTTGGTACAGGGGGCAGCCAAAAACATTCAGTACTTC
>TRBV6-6|.|.|TRBJ2-7
CASSYSGGAPYEQYF
TGTGCCAGCAGTTACTCAGGGGGGGCGCCTTACGAGCAGTACTTC
>TRBV7-3|TRBD2|.|TRBJ2-1
CASSSRGGRQFF
TGTGCCAGCAGCTCCCGGGGGGGGAGGCAGTTCTTC
>TRBV28|TRBD1|.|TRBJ2-6
CASRGTAGANVLTF
TGTGCCAGCAGGGGGACAGCTGGGGCCAACGTCCTGACTTTC
>TRBV2|.|.|TRBJ1-1
CASSNYLRNTEAFF
TGTGCCAGCTCAAATTACCTAAGGAACACTGAAGCTTTCTTT
>TRBV9|TRBD2|.|TRBJ2-5
CASSAVAGALQETQYF
TGTGCCAGCAGCGCAGTAGCGGGTGCCCTTCAAGAGACCCAGTACTTC
>TRBV5-1|TRBD1|.|TRBJ2-2
CASGTGSTGELFF
TGCGCCAGCGGGACAGGTTCGACCGGGGAGCTGTTTTTT
>TRBV19|.|.|TRBJ2-7
CASSTLAEPSYEQYF
TGTGCCAGTAGTACATTGGCAGAGCCCTCCTACGAGCAGTACTTC